This T cell receptor beta chain was captured in a study of T cell responses to AZD1222 COVID-19 vaccine. Findings of the study overall: Baseline seropositivity characterized only a handful of AZD1222 recipients. Mostly white British, mostly female donors; authors suggested clonal diversity may be underestimated. Two AZD1222 doses significantly raised spike-specific TCR breadth and depth over controls.

Generated by immunoSEQ multiplex PCR, the TCRdb table keeps only in-frame clones and is missing some. The repertoire includes roughly 120,000 clones, 88% of them detected once, and 5.5% to 7.5% sits in the top ten. The V segment lost 6 bases and the J segment 4 bases; nucleotides outside the gene matches: 4. This CDR3 region has 16 residues. The germline gives CDR1 MNHEY, CDR2 SMNVEV (reference sequence). Points on this clone: Its antigen remains unknown.

Second-dose intervals of approximately 4 or approximately 12 weeks were pooled. The chain couples TRBV27 to TRBJ2-3; 16 nucleotides align to TRBD2. This specimen consisted of peripheral blood, obtained 28 days after the second AZD1222 dose. The TCR comes from an adult who received the AZD1222 COVID-19 vaccine. The CDR3 here is CASRPGTSGGADTQYF. The CDR3, as DNA: TGTGCCAGCAGACCCGGGACTAGCGGGGGGGCAGATACGCAGTATTTT.